This T cell receptor (beta chain) was sequenced for a study of blood T cells in healthy people across ages. Study results and caveats: Among T cells, TCR beta diversity per million cells dropped roughly linearly as age rose.

Primers used in a second PCR of roughly 6 to 12 cycles were a sample-barcoded 5' primer and a J-beta primer mix. From each sample, at least 2.5 million paired-end reads containing CDR3 were obtained. TCRdb processed the 5' RACE reads anew with MiXCR; each CDR3 protein has one entry. This table has hundreds of thousands of distinct CDR3 sequences, more than 45% appearing once. The CDR3 consists of 15 residues. V was clipped by 4 bases and J by 0 bases, with 13 bases between them. In germline, CDR1 is LGHNT, CDR2 FRNRAP. Total RNA amounts of at least 5 micrograms were extracted per sample. A note on this clonotype: Its antigen is still unknown.

The specimen was blood. This sequence was found in a man in his thirties or forties in good health. The chain uses TRBV12-5 and TRBJ2-7; D is unresolved. The CDR3 DNA follows: TGTGCTAGTGGTTCACCGACGGCTAGCTCCTACGAGCAGTACTTC. As protein: CASGSPTASSYEQYF.